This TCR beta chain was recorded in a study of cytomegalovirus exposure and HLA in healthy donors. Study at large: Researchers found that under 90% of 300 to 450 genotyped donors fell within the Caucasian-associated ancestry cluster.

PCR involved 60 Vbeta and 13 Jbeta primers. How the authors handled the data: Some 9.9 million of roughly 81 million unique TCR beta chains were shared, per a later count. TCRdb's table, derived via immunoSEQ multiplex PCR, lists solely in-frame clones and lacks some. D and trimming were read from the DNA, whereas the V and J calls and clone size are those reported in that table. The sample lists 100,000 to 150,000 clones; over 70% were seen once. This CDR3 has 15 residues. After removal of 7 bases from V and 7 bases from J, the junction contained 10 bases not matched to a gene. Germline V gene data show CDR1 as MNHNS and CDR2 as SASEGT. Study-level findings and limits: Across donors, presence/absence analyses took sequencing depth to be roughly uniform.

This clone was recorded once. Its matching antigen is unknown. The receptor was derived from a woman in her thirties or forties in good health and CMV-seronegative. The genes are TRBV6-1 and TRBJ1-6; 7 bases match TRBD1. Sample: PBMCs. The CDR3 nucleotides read TGTGCCAGCACCCCGAGTAACAGGGGAAATTCACCCCTCCACTTT. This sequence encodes CASTPSNRGNSPLHF.